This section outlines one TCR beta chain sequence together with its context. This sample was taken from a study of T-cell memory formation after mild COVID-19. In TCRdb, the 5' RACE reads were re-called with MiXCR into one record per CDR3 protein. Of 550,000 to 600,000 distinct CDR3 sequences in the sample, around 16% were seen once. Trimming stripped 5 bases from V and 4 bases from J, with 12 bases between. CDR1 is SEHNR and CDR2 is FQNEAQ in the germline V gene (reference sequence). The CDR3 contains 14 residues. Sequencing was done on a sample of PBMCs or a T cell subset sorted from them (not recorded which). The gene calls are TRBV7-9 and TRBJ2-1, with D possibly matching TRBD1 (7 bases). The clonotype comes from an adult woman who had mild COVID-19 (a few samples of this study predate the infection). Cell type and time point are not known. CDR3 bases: TGTGCCAGCAGCCTGCGGGACAGATACAATGAGCAGTTCTTC. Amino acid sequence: CASSLRDRYNEQFF.